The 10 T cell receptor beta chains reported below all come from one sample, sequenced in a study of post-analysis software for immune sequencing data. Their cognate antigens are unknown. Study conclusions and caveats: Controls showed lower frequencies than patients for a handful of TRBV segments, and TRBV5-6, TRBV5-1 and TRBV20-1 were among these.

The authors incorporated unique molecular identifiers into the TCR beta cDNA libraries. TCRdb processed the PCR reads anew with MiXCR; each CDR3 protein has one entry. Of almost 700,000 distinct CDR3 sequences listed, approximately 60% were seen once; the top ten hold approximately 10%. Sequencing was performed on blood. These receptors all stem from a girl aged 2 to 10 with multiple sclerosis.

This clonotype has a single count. DNA for the CDR3: TGTGCCAGTAGTATGGGAAGTTTTAGCACAGATACGCAGTATTTT. Translation gives CASSMGSFSTDTQYF. The rearrangement joins TRBV19 to TRBJ2-3; no clear D. The CDR3 runs 15 residues. Germline loops: CDR1 LNHDA, CDR2 SQIVND (reference sequence). Deletions cut 3 bases from V and 0 bases from J, with 10 bases between. Combining the CDR3 with reference TRBV19 and TRBJ2-3 gives the whole variable domain DGGITQSPKYLFRKEGQNVTLSCEQNLNHDAMYWYRQDPGQGLRLIYYSQIVNDFQKGDIAEGYSVSREKKESFPLTVTSAQKNPTAFYLCASSMGSFSTDTQYFGPGTRLTVL.

The CDR3 here is CASSFGSPDSNQPQHF. CDR3 coding DNA: TGTGCCAGCAGCTTCGGGAGTCCGGATAGCAATCAGCCCCAGCATTTT. The J gene is TRBJ1-5, the V gene TRBV7-2; D gene uncertain. V lost 3 bases and J lost 0, with 12 bases in between. The CDR3 has 16 amino acids. Germline V gene data show CDR1 as SGHTA and CDR2 as FQGNSA.

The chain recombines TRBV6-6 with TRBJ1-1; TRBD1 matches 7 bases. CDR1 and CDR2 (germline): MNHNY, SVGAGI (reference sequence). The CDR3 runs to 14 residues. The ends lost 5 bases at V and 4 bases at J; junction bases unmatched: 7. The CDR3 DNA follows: TGTGCCAGCAGTAGTACCAGGGGGGGCACTGAAGCTTTCTTT. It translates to CASSSTRGGTEAFF.

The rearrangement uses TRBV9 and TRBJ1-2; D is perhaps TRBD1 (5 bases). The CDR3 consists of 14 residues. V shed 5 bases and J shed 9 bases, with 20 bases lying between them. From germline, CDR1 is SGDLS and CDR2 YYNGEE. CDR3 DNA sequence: TGTGCCAGCAGGCCCGGGACGGCCTTAGGTTGCTACACCTTC. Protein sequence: CASRPGTALGCYTF.

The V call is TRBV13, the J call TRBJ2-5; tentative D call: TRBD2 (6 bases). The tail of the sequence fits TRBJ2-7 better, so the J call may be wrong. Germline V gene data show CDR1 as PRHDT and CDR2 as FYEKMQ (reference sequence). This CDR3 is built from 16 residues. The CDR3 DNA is TGTGCCAGCAGCTTAGGCCGTCGCGGGGCGTCCTACGAGCAGTACTTC. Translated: CASSLGRRGASYEQYF.

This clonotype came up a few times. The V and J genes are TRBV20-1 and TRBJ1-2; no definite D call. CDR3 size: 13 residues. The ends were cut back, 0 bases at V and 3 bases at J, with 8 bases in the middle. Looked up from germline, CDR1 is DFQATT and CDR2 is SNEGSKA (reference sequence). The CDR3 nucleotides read TGCAGTGCTAGAGAAACGGCAGACTATGGCTACACCTTC. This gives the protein CSARETADYGYTF.

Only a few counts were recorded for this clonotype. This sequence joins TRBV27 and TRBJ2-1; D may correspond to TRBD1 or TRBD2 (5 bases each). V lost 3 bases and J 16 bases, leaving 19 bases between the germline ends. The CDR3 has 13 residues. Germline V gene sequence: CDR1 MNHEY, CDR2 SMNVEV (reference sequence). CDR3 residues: CASSLWDGTEAFF. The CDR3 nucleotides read TGTGCCAGCAGTTTGTGGGACGGCACTGAAGCTTTCTTC.

CDR3 coding DNA: TGTGCCATCAGTGAGTCAACAGTTAATTCACCCCTCCACTTT. It encodes CAISESTVNSPLHF. This rearrangement joins TRBV10-3 to TRBJ1-6; D is ambiguous. This CDR3 has 14 amino acids. V lost 0 bases and J lost 6, with 6 bases in between. Germline V gives CDR1 ENHRY, CDR2 SYGVKD.

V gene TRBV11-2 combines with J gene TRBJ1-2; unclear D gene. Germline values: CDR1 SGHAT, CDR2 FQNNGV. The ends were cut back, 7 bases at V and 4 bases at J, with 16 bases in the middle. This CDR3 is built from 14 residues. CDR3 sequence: CASTLLTRVYGYTF. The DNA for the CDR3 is TGTGCCAGCACCCTATTGACAAGGGTCTATGGCTACACCTTC.

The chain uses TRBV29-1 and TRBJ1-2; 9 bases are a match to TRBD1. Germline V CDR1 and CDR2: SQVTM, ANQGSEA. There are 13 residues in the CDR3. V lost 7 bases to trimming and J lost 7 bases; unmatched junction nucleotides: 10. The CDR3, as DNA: TGCAGCGGCGGAACAGGGGGCGCGGGTGGCTACACCTTC. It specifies CSGGTGGAGGYTF.